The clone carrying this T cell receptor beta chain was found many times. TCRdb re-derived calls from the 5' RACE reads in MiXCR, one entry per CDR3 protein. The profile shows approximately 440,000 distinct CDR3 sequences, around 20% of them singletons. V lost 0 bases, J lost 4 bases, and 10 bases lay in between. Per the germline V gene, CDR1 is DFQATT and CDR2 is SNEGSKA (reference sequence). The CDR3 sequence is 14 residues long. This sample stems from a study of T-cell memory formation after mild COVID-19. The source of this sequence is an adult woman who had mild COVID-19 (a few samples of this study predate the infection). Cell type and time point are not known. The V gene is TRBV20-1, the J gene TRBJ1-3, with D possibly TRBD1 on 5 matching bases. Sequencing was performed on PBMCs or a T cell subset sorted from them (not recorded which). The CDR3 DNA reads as TGCAGTGCTAGAGATGACCGGACAGGAAACACCATATATTTT. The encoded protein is CSARDDRTGNTIYF.